The sequence of this T cell receptor beta chain was determined in a study of hypomethylating agent response in myelodysplastic syndrome (dated by TCRdb to the early 2020s). For the wider study: The hypomethylating agent given was azacitidine in about 70% of the 11 patients and decitabine in 3 of 11 patients. TET2 was the most frequent mutation, present in about 50% of the 11 patients. Among the myelodysplastic syndrome patients in the cohort, roughly ten were male and 2 were female. Patients had a mean age of approximately 72 +/- 6.3 years, and a diploid cytogenetic profile was the most common. Complete response or hematologic improvement counted as response, and patients meeting neither criterion were classed as non-responders. Roughly 5 patients did not respond, whereas about six responded with either complete response or hematologic improvement. Broader findings and caveats from the paper: The shared GLIPH2 clusters might recognize novel MDS antigens, but this possibility was not confirmed and requires experimental validation. Novel clonotypes appeared more often in responders, whereas non-responders had more contracted clonotypes after treatment. Age matching of healthy control donors to MDS patients was not performed, and the MDS versus healthy comparison could have been impacted by this lack of age matching. After hypomethylating agent treatment, no significant change in richness, rarefaction diversity or clonality was seen, either across all patients or within response groups. The cohort was small, with only roughly twelve patients analyzed.

Library prep was done by the immunoSEQ multiplex PCR assay. Each sample was run at survey resolution as two replicates of around 200 ng apiece, for a total of approximately 400 ng of DNA. The hsTCRB kit detected rearranged TCRB sequences in genomic DNA using multiplex PCR primers targeting V and J genes. The CDR3 region was amplified in a first PCR of around 34 cycles using the QIAGEN Multiplex PCR Kit. A second PCR of 7 to 8 cycles attached sample barcodes and Illumina adapters to each replicate. Pooled libraries were quantified using a QuantStudio 6 and the KAPA library quantification kit. Approximately 15 pM of pooled libraries were sequenced on an Illumina MiSeq with 156-cycle single-end reads and a 15-cycle index read. As for how the authors treated the data: Of approximately 180,000 unique clonotypes, more than 1.5% were flagged by VDJdb annotation as previously reported viral-epitope-specific. Raw reads were processed into normalized, annotated TCRB repertoires with the immunoSEQ Data Assistant and immunoSEQ Analyzer. Clonotype analysis used the immunarch R package version 0.6.5 and BioAnalyzer. Every repertoire was downsampled to the clone count of the smallest repertoire before richness was estimated. Clonotypes were classified as expanded, contracted or novel by Fisher's exact tests, with novel defined as zero frequency before treatment. Significantly changed CDR3 beta sequences were clustered with GLIPH2 at simulation_depth=1000 and kmer_min_depth=3, and CDR3s shorter than five residues were left out. Here the immuneACCESS table is served through TCRdb, limited to in-frame sequences with V and J called. Missing clones are a known gap in these copies; in checked studies unresolved V genes cover under half, and the rest lacks a known reason. That table gives V, J and clone size, and the DNA gave D and trimming. The sample profile shows about 5,700 clones; approximately 87% of them were found once. In total, the top ten clones hold about 9.9% of the sample.

A remark on this clone: No cognate antigen has been identified for it. Qualities for individual bases were not recorded, and no much larger clone is one base off.

Bulk bone marrow was analyzed, and T-cell subsets were not sorted. Bone marrow from around ten myelodysplastic syndrome patients, collected before and after hypomethylating agent therapy, underwent immunosequencing of the TCR beta CDR3 regions. To track the repertoire longitudinally, every patient provided one baseline bone marrow along with two to three bone marrows taken at different post-treatment timepoints. Genomic DNA was extracted from whole bone marrow, and quality was checked by TapeStation, NanoDrop OneC and PicoGreen assays. Sequences SNHLY (CDR1) and FYNNEI (CDR2) are obtained from the germline V gene. Including cysteine and phenylalanine, the CDR3 has 15 amino acids. Only the CDR3 DNA is retained, 45 bases long and in frame from the first base. At the junction V is shortened by 6 bases and J by 5 bases; bases outside the gene matches: 10.

This TCR was recovered from a human donor with myelodysplastic syndrome. The chain employs TRBV2 and TRBJ2-5; 9 bases in the middle match TRBD2. The source was bone marrow, collected before or after starting hypomethylating agent treatment for myelodysplastic syndrome (not recorded which). CDR3 sequence: CASRRPAGGSETQYF. In nucleotides, the sequence is TGTGCCAGCAGACGACCAGCGGGGGGTAGTGAGACCCAGTACTTC.